These 26 T cell receptor beta chains originate from one sample sequenced in a study of blood T cell repertoires in COVID-19. The data were produced by immunoSEQ multiplex PCR, yet TCRdb's version contains in-frame clones alone and is incomplete. Of about 25,000 clones detected, over 85% appear once; the ten largest clones hold 3.5% to 5%. The specimen sequenced was peripheral blood. The receptors here all came from a human donor with active COVID-19. The donor label of this sample is uncertain.

The chain combines TRBV11-2 with TRBJ2-5; TRBD1 is a possible D gene (6 bases). Germline V lookup: CDR1 SGHAT, CDR2 FQNNGV. V was pared by 5 bases and J by 1 base, with 11 bases between. CDR3 length equals 14 residues. The CDR3 DNA is TGTGCCAGCAGCCTAGTACAGGGCCAAGAGACCCAGTACTTC. As protein: CASSLVQGQETQYF.

This clone occurred once. The rearrangement uses TRBV6-1 and TRBJ2-5; 9 bases line up with TRBD2. The trim removed 3 bases at V and 4 bases at J, leaving 9 bases unmatched. Germline CDR1 reads MNHNS; CDR2 reads SASEGT. The CDR3 consists of 16 residues. The CDR3 is CASSEAGGWYGETQYF. For the CDR3, the DNA is TGTGCCAGCAGTGAGGCGGGGGGGTGGTACGGAGAGACCCAGTACTTC.

The gene calls are TRBV15 and TRBJ2-3; D is uncertain. The CDR3 has 12 residues. CDR1 and CDR2 from the germline V gene are LNHNV and YYDKDF (reference sequence). Trimming took off 5 bases at V and 0 bases at J, with 3 bases between the two ends. CDR3 DNA sequence: TGTGCCACCAGCCCTAGCACAGATACGCAGTATTTT. Protein product: CATSPSTDTQYF.

The chain links TRBV7-2 to TRBJ2-3; TRBD1 aligns across 10 bases. V was clipped by 5 bases and J by 6 bases; unmatched bases: 11. The CDR3 loop spans 16 amino acids. Germline V CDR1 and CDR2: SGHTA, FQGNSA. The CDR3 region has the DNA TGTGCCAGCAGCCACCTCCGGGGACAGGGGAGGGATACGCAGTATTTT. Translation gives CASSHLRGQGRDTQYF.

V is TRBV15 and J is TRBJ1-4; D ambiguous. The germline V gene encodes CDR1 LNHNV and CDR2 YYDKDF (reference sequence). The CDR3 runs to 15 residues. Trimming removed 0 bases at V and 6 bases at J, with 11 bases between. The CDR3 region has the DNA TGTGCCACCAGCAGAGATCGAGACATTTATGAAAAACTGTTTTTT. This encodes CATSRDRDIYEKLFF.

The chain has TRBV3-1 (or the pseudogene TRBV3-2) and TRBJ1-2; D not certain. Germline V gene lookup returns CDR1 LGHDT and CDR2 YNNKEL (reference sequence). The CDR3 is 14 amino acids. V lost 4 bases and J lost 1, with 10 bases in between. The DNA of the CDR3 is TGTGCCAGCAGCCCGGCCGCGGATAACTATGGCTACACCTTC. This sequence encodes CASSPAADNYGYTF.

The chain uses TRBV19 and TRBJ1-3; a weak D match, TRBD1 (6 bases). The V end was cut by 3 bases, the J end by 7 bases, with 13 bases between. Germline V gives CDR1 LNHDA, CDR2 SQIVND (reference sequence). CDR3 size: 14 residues. The CDR3 region has the DNA TGTGCCAGTAGTATCGCGGGGGCTCGGAACACCATATATTTT. This sequence encodes CASSIAGARNTIYF.

J is TRBJ1-3 and V is TRBV5-6; 7 bases are a match to TRBD1. CDR1 is SGHDT and CDR2 is YYEEEE in the germline V gene. CDR3 length: 14 amino acids. Trimming at V came to 3 bases and at J to 4 bases, leaving 4 bases not matched to a gene. The CDR3 loop reads CASSSTGEGNTIYF. The CDR3 region has the DNA TGTGCCAGCAGCTCCACAGGGGAGGGAAACACCATATATTTT.

The chain recombines TRBV3-1 (or the pseudogene TRBV3-2) with TRBJ1-3, with a tentative D call TRBD1 (6 bases). Germline CDR1 reads LGHDT; CDR2 reads YNNKEL (reference sequence). The V end was cut by 2 bases, the J end by 2 bases, with 10 bases between. The CDR3 covers 15 residues. CDR3 coding DNA: TGTGCCAGCAGCCAATTCAACAGGGCTGGAAACACCATATATTTT. Translating gives CASSQFNRAGNTIYF.

This chain uses TRBV4-1 with TRBJ2-2, with D possibly matching TRBD1 (6 bases). Trimming took 0 bases from V and 0 from J, leaving 14 bases between them. The V gene's germline CDR1 is MGHRA and CDR2 YSYEKL. CDR3 size: 18 residues. In nucleotides, the CDR3 is TGCGCCAGCAGCCAAGATTTGCCAGGGGCCACGAACACCGGGGAGCTGTTTTTT. Translation gives CASSQDLPGATNTGELFF.

The V call is TRBV18, the J call TRBJ2-7; 7 bases are shared with TRBD2. The J segment lost 6 bases and the V segment lost 0 bases, leaving 11 bases of the junction unmatched. The CDR3 consists of 16 residues. In germline, CDR1 is KGHSH, CDR2 LQKENI. The CDR3 DNA reads TGTGCCAGCTCACCACCGACCGGGGGAGGGCTTAGCGAGCAGTACTTC. Encoded protein: CASSPPTGGGLSEQYF.

This chain uses TRBV7-2 with TRBJ2-1; the match to TRBD2 covers 10 bases. CDR3 length: 16 residues. V gave up 5 bases and J gave up 5 bases; unmatched junction bases: 9. The germline CDR1 and CDR2 sequences are SGHTA and FQGNSA. CDR3 amino acids: CASSDERGGGNNEQFF. Written as DNA, the CDR3 is TGTGCCAGCAGCGACGAGCGGGGGGGCGGGAACAATGAGCAGTTCTTC.

This clone is a singleton in its sample. This sequence joins TRBV7-2 and TRBJ2-1, with 9 bases identical to TRBD2. Germline CDR1 and CDR2: SGHTA and FQGNSA. V gave up 2 bases and J gave up 8 bases; unmatched junction bases: 13. The CDR3 sequence is 17 residues long. CDR3 region: CASSLLSGSGRKYEQFF. The CDR3 DNA reads TGTGCCAGCAGCTTACTTAGCGGGAGTGGAAGGAAGTATGAGCAGTTCTTC. The complete variable domain, with remaining parts taken from reference TRBV7-2 and TRBJ2-1, reads GAGVSQSPSNKVTEKGKDVELRCDPISGHTALYWYRQSLGQGLEFLIYFQGNSAPDKSGLPSDRFSAERTGGSVSTLTIQRTQQEDSAVYLCASSLLSGSGRKYEQFFGPGTRLTVL.

The CDR3 reads CASSFLALNEQFF. CDR3 bases: TGTGCCAGCAGTTTTCTAGCTCTCAATGAGCAGTTCTTC. The rearrangement uses TRBV27 and TRBJ2-1, with TRBD2 as a possible D gene (5 bases). Trimming cost V 3 bases and J 6 bases, with 9 bases left between them. The CDR3 has 13 residues. The germline V gene encodes CDR1 MNHEY and CDR2 SMNVEV (reference sequence).

The V and J genes are TRBV6-6 and TRBJ2-7, with 9 bases identical to TRBD2. With V trimmed by 0 bases and J by 3 bases, 6 bases remained unmatched. Germline values: CDR1 MNHNY, CDR2 SVGAGI (reference sequence). This CDR3 region has 16 residues. The chain's CDR3 is CASSYSSWREGYEQYF. The DNA for the CDR3 is TGTGCCAGCAGTTACTCCAGCTGGCGGGAGGGCTACGAGCAGTACTTC.

V gene TRBV18 combines with J gene TRBJ1-2, with D maybe TRBD1 (5 bases). The germline gives CDR1 KGHSH, CDR2 LQKENI. CDR3 length: 13 amino acids. Trimming took 3 bases from V and 5 from J, leaving 10 bases between them. CDR3 protein: CASSPERQYGYTF. In DNA, the CDR3 is TGTGCCAGCTCACCGGAGAGACAGTATGGCTACACCTTC.

This sequence joins TRBV3-1 (or the pseudogene TRBV3-2) and TRBJ2-5; 10 nucleotides line up with TRBD2. The CDR3 contains 15 residues. J gave up 5 bases and V 4 bases, and 7 bases lay outside the gene matches. Looked up from germline, CDR1 is LGHDT and CDR2 is YNNKEL (reference sequence). The CDR3 region has the DNA TGTGCCAGCAGCCCTACTAGCGGGAACCCGGAGACCCAGTACTTC. It encodes CASSPTSGNPETQYF.

The gene calls are TRBV30 and TRBJ2-1; D gene uncertain. Germline V CDR1 and CDR2: GTSNPN, SVGIG (reference sequence). V dropped 1 base and J dropped 9 bases, with 10 bases sitting between them. The CDR3 runs 12 residues. In DNA form, the CDR3 reads TGTGCCTGGAGTGGAGAAAGAGGTGAGCAGTTCTTC. This translates into CAWSGERGEQFF.

This chain uses TRBV5-4 with TRBJ2-6; the D is unclear. The V end lost 3 bases, the J end lost 3 bases, and 10 bases lay between the germline ends. The CDR3 consists of 15 residues. Germline assignment: CDR1 SGHNT and CDR2 YYREEE (reference sequence). The CDR3 protein is CASSSPSVGANVLTF. The CDR3 coding sequence is TGTGCCAGCAGCTCGCCCTCAGTTGGGGCCAACGTCCTGACTTTC.

This clone was counted a few times. The chain couples TRBV14 to TRBJ2-2; 7 bases agree with TRBD2. V lost 4 bases, J lost 4 bases, and 9 bases stayed unmatched. Germline CDR1 and CDR2: SGHDN and FVKESK. The CDR3 has 16 residues. The CDR3 DNA follows: TGTGCCAGCAGCCTAAGTGCGGGGGTGACCACCGGGGAGCTGTTTTTT. Translation gives CASSLSAGVTTGELFF.

V gene TRBV5-8 combines with J gene TRBJ2-1; perhaps TRBD1 as D (5 bases). Trimming took 3 bases from V and 6 from J, leaving 13 bases between them. The CDR3 consists of 14 residues. Germline CDR1 is SGHTS and CDR2 is YDEGEE. CDR3 loop: CASSWRQMGNEQFF. DNA of the CDR3: TGTGCCAGCAGCTGGAGACAGATGGGCAATGAGCAGTTCTTC. The variable domain in full, completed from reference TRBV5-8 and TRBJ2-1, reads EAGVTQSPTHLIKTRGQQATLRCSPISGHTSVYWYQQALGLGLQFLLWYDEGEERNRGNFPPRFSGRQFPNYSSELNVNALELEDSALYLCASSWRQMGNEQFFGPGTRLTVL.

This clone came up once. The J gene is TRBJ2-2, the V gene TRBV7-2; 8 bases agree with TRBD2. Germline trimming cut 0 bases from V and 3 bases from J; bases unmatched to any gene: 0. The length of the CDR3 is 15 residues. Germline V gene data show CDR1 as SGHTA and CDR2 as FQGNSA. This CDR3 is CASSLALADTGELFF. CDR3 DNA: TGTGCCAGCAGCTTAGCACTAGCGGACACCGGGGAGCTGTTTTTT.

The gene calls are TRBV6-4 and TRBJ2-6, with a possible D match to TRBD1 (6 bases). V lost 6 bases and J 3 bases, leaving 9 bases between the germline ends. Germline V CDR1 and CDR2: MRHNA, SNTAGT. This CDR3 is built from 14 residues. The CDR3 DNA reads as TGTGCCAGCAGCGCAGGGGTTGGGGCCAACGTCCTGACTTTC. Its protein product is CASSAGVGANVLTF.

This clone was found once. The genes are TRBV5-1 and TRBJ2-7, with 11 bases fitting TRBD2. The CDR3 contains 15 residues. In germline, CDR1 is SGHRS, CDR2 YFSETQ. V trimming: 4 bases; J trimming: 4 bases; junction bases outside the gene matches: 7. This chain's CDR3 is CASSTTSGGPYEQYF. DNA for the CDR3: TGCGCCAGCAGCACCACTAGCGGGGGACCTTACGAGCAGTACTTC.

The rearrangement joins TRBV29-1 to TRBJ2-7; 7 nucleotides align to TRBD1. Germline V gene data show CDR1 as SQVTM and CDR2 as ANQGSEA. V lost 2 bases and J lost 2; bases outside the gene matches: 6. CDR3 length: 14 residues. CDR3 coding DNA: TGCAGCGTTGAACACAGGGGATTTCCCTACGAGCAGTACTTC. Translation: CSVEHRGFPYEQYF.

The chain links TRBV7-2 to TRBJ2-1; 11 nucleotides align to TRBD2. V lost 6 bases, J lost 8 bases, and 15 bases stayed unmatched. The CDR3 loop spans 17 amino acids. Germline V gives CDR1 SGHTA, CDR2 FQGNSA. CDR3 nucleotides: TGTGCCAGCAGTGATAGCGGGGGGGCCATGCGTTTCGATGAGCAGTTCTTC. It is translated as CASSDSGGAMRFDEQFF.